The subject of this entry is one T cell receptor (beta chain). Antigen unknown. Germline assignment: CDR1 LNHDA and CDR2 SQIVND (reference sequence). V lost 8 bases to trimming and J lost 2 bases; unmatched junction nucleotides: 0. The CDR3 spans 12 residues. Produced via immunoSEQ multiplex PCR; TCRdb's table is partial and in-frame only. The top ten clones hold roughly 0.58% of a sample with 35,000 to 45,000 clones, approximately 95% of them seen once. The source of the sample is a study of graft-versus-host responses after intestinal transplantation. Whole-study context: Isolated intestinal, liver-intestinal, or multivisceral transplants had been given to the recipients. Induction with anti-thymocyte globulin, then tacrolimus and steroids for 2 to 3 years, was given to all recipients.

Study-wide results and limits: Early post-transplant HvG declines tracked with peak circulating GvH clone levels. The authors found GvH clones in recipient marrow, some appearing first in ileum or blood.

The sequence was collected from a human donor who was the organ donor for an intestinal transplant. The specimen was unstimulated CD8+ T cells sorted from spleen or lymph node cells, collected before transplant. This chain joins TRBV19 and TRBJ1-2; 9 bases fit TRBD1. The CDR3 loop is CASGQGNYGYTF. The CDR3 coding sequence is TGTGCCAGTGGACAGGGGAACTATGGCTACACCTTC.